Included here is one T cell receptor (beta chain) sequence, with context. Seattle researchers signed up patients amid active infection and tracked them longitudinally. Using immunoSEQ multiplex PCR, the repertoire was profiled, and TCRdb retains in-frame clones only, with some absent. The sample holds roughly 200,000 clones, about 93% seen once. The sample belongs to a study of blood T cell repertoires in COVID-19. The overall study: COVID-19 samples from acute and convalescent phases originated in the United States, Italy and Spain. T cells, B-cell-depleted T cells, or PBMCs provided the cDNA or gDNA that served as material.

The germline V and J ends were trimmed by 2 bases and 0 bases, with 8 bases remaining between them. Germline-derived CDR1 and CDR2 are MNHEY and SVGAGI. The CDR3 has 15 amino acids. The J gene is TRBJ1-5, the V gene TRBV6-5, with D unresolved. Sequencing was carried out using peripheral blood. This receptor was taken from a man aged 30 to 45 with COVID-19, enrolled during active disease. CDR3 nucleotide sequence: TGTGCCAGCAGTTACCGGGTTCCTAGCAATCAGCCCCAGCATTTT. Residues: CASSYRVPSNQPQHF.